This T cell receptor beta chain was observed in a study of shared clonotypes between healthy human individuals. Using around 180 ng DNA, approximately 30,000 T cell genomes, the sorted-subset replicate PCRs were run. Original analysis: Owing to the provision of junction-only sequences devoid of quality scores by immunoSEQ, filtering differed. Here immunoSEQ multiplex PCR was the method, and the copy in TCRdb shows in-frame clones only, minus some. V, J and clone size reflect that table, while D and trimming were determined from the DNA. Altogether some 1.1 million clones are present, about 72% being singletons, with the ten largest covering roughly 0.83%. CDR1 MDHEN and CDR2 SYDVKM come from the germline V gene. Trimming took 6 bases from V and 4 from J, leaving 11 bases between them. This CDR3 spans 13 amino acids. This clone appeared many times. Other DNA variants within this sample encode the same CDR3.

The receptor's source is a man younger than 35 in good health. Some clones in this sample may be carry-over from other donors' samples. Material for sequencing was memory CD4+ T cells from PBMCs. As to subset: CD45RA-negative fraction. The V and J genes are TRBV28 and TRBJ2-3; D ambiguous. This CDR3 reads CASSPGGPDTQYF. DNA of the CDR3: TGTGCCAGCAGCCCGGGTGGCCCAGATACGCAGTATTTT.